This paragraph reports one T cell receptor beta chain. The antigen is not known. Sequencing was performed with immunoSEQ multiplex PCR; in TCRdb, only in-frame clones are kept and a portion is missing. This sample yields 2 million to 2.5 million clones, of which more than 85% are seen a single time; 0.35% to 0.45% belongs to the top ten. The sample is drawn from a study of shared clonotypes between healthy human individuals. General study results and limits: Even with large depth, rarefaction showed that sorted-subset sequencing was incomplete.

This CDR3 has 14 residues. Germline values: CDR1 ENHRY, CDR2 SYGVKD. Between the trimmed V and J ends, which lost 3 bases and 4 bases, there was a span of 10 bases. The receptor was derived from a man aged 18 to 29 in good health. Some clones in this sample may be carry-over from other donors' samples. V is TRBV10-3 and J is TRBJ1-5; D is possibly TRBD1 (6 bases). Specimen: naive CD4+ T cells from PBMCs. Subset: CD45RA+ positively selected. CDR3 sequence: CAISDGQGNQPQHF. In DNA form, the CDR3 reads TGTGCCATCAGTGATGGGCAGGGGAATCAGCCCCAGCATTTT.